Presented here are 22 T cell receptor beta chains from one specimen sequenced in a study of shared clonotypes between healthy human individuals. TCRdb's copy holds only in-frame clones and misses some; the assay was immunoSEQ multiplex PCR. Of millions of clones in the sample, under 95% were seen once. As defined, naive CD8 cells were CD45RO-negative and positively selected for CCR7, with terminally differentiated effector memory CD45RA+ cells excluded. Sequenced: naive CD8+ T cells from PBMCs. These receptor sequences come from a man between 18 and 29 years old in good health. Some clones in this sample may be carry-over from other donors' samples.

The chain is built from TRBV13 and TRBJ2-3; TRBD2 agrees at 9 bases. Unmatched junction bases numbered 11, after V lost 6 bases and J lost 1 base. Germline values: CDR1 PRHDT, CDR2 FYEKMQ (reference sequence). The length of the CDR3 is 17 residues. The CDR3 DNA is TGTGCCAGCAGTACGCGGGAGGGATGGTTGGGCACAGATACGCAGTATTTT. Translating it yields CASSTREGWLGTDTQYF.

The V gene is TRBV5-1, the J gene TRBJ2-7; 9 nucleotides match TRBD1. With V trimmed by 2 bases and J by 2 bases, 5 bases remained unmatched. The CDR3 runs to 15 residues. CDR1 is SGHRS, CDR2 YFSETQ, per germline. The CDR3 bases are TGCGCCAGCAGCTTAGGACAGGGGAGCACCTACGAGCAGTACTTC. Translation gives CASSLGQGSTYEQYF.

The chain employs TRBV27 and TRBJ2-7; unclear D gene. In germline, CDR1 is MNHEY, CDR2 SMNVEV (reference sequence). Trimming took off 2 bases at V and 2 bases at J, with 16 bases between the two ends. There are 16 residues in the CDR3. The CDR3 coding sequence is TGTGCCAGCAGTTTACCGCGCGGACGGACCCCCTACGAGCAGTACTTC. This encodes CASSLPRGRTPYEQYF.

The V and J genes are TRBV28 and TRBJ2-5; D not certain. Germline values: CDR1 MDHEN, CDR2 SYDVKM. Trimming stripped 5 bases from V and 0 bases from J, with 16 bases between. This CDR3 contains 16 residues. CDR3: CASSRLKTDNQETQYF. The CDR3 region has the DNA TGTGCCAGCAGTCGCTTAAAGACTGACAACCAAGAGACCCAGTACTTC.

This chain joins TRBV15 and TRBJ1-4, with D tentatively TRBD1 (5 bases). Trimming cost V 8 bases and J 0 bases, with 22 bases left between them. CDR1 and CDR2 from the germline V gene are LNHNV and YYDKDF (reference sequence). The CDR3 totals 18 residues. CDR3 loop: CATGIVSGAPATNEKLFF. The CDR3 nucleotides read TGTGCCACCGGGATAGTCTCCGGGGCCCCCGCAACTAATGAAAAACTGTTTTTT.

The chain couples TRBV28 to TRBJ2-7; D unresolved. CDR3 length equals 15 residues. Trimming took off 6 bases at V and 1 base at J, with 16 bases between the two ends. Germline-derived CDR1 and CDR2 are MDHEN and SYDVKM. The CDR3 DNA is TGTGCCAGCAGCACACGGGTGCCAGATTCCTACGAGCAGTACTTC. Translation gives CASSTRVPDSYEQYF.

The gene calls are TRBV11-1 and TRBJ2-1; D is perhaps TRBD1 or TRBD2 (6 bases each). CDR3 size: 14 residues. Germline CDR1 SGHAT, CDR2 FQDESV (reference sequence). V lost 2 bases and J 8 bases, leaving 13 bases between the germline ends. This chain's CDR3 is CASSLRGVVHEQFF. CDR3 nucleotide sequence: TGTGCCAGCAGCTTAAGGGGGGTGGTACATGAGCAGTTCTTC.

The V gene is TRBV29-1, the J gene TRBJ2-2; no clear D. Trimming removed 5 bases at V and 2 bases at J, with 6 bases between. Germline lookup yields CDR1 SQVTM and CDR2 ANQGSEA. This CDR3 is built from 12 residues. The CDR3 nucleotides are TGCAGCGTTCTCCCCAACACCGGGGAGCTGTTTTTT. Amino acid sequence: CSVLPNTGELFF.

The genes are TRBV14 and TRBJ2-2, with TRBD1 matching 9 bases. CDR3 length: 16 amino acids. The germline V gene encodes CDR1 SGHDN and CDR2 FVKESK. After removal of 3 bases from V and 4 bases from J, the junction contained 6 bases not matched to a gene. The CDR3: CASSQRTGDGTGELFF. The DNA of the CDR3 is TGTGCCAGCAGCCAGCGGACAGGGGATGGCACCGGGGAGCTGTTTTTT. Supplemented by reference TRBV14 and TRBJ2-2, the full variable domain reads EAGVTQFPSHSVIEKGQTVTLRCDPISGHDNLYWYRRVMGKEIKFLLHFVKESKQDESGMPNNRFLAERTGGTYSTLKVQPAELEDSGVYFCASSQRTGDGTGELFFGEGSRLTVL.

The chain recombines TRBV28 with TRBJ2-1, with TRBD1 matching 8 bases. J was trimmed by 6 bases and V by 5 bases; bases with no gene match: 6. The CDR3 length is 14 residues. Germline V gene lookup returns CDR1 MDHEN and CDR2 SYDVKM. CDR3 coding DNA: TGTGCCAGCAGTGCCGGGACAGGAGGCAATGAGCAGTTCTTC. This codes for CASSAGTGGNEQFF.

The rearrangement links TRBV7-3 to TRBJ2-1, with D tentatively TRBD1 (6 bases). In germline, CDR1 is SGHTA, CDR2 FQGTGA. Trimming took 5 bases from V and 5 from J, leaving 16 bases between them. The CDR3 has 15 amino acids. This CDR3 is CASSASRGSDNEQFF. The CDR3 nucleotides are TGTGCCAGCAGCGCCAGCAGGGGCTCGGACAATGAGCAGTTCTTC.

J is TRBJ2-7 and V is TRBV11-2; no clear D gene. The V gene's germline CDR1 is SGHAT and CDR2 FQNNGV. Between the trimmed V and J ends, which lost 4 bases and 3 bases, there was a span of 10 bases. The CDR3 runs 13 residues. The CDR3 spells CASSSSLLYEQYF. CDR3 coding DNA: TGTGCCAGCAGCTCAAGTCTACTCTACGAGCAGTACTTC.

Note on this clone: The same CDR3 can be traced to other DNA sequences in this sample. The chain employs TRBV7-8 and TRBJ1-1; the D is unclear. The CDR3 extends over 13 amino acids. Trimming removed 2 bases at V and 4 bases at J, with 8 bases between. The germline gives CDR1 SGHVS, CDR2 FQNEAQ. DNA for the CDR3: TGTGCCAGCAGCTTATTGGGCGGCACTGAAGCTTTCTTT. Amino acid sequence: CASSLLGGTEAFF.

The chain couples TRBV28 to TRBJ2-7; no clear D. V lost 6 bases, J lost 0 bases, and 18 bases lay in between. The CDR3 runs to 16 residues. Germline CDR1 is MDHEN and CDR2 is SYDVKM. Here the CDR3 reads CASSPGVVPSSYEQYF. The CDR3 coding sequence is TGTGCCAGCAGCCCCGGTGTAGTCCCAAGCTCCTACGAGCAGTACTTC. The full variable domain, in which reference TRBV28 and TRBJ2-7 provide the parts outside the CDR3, is DVKVTQSSRYLVKRTGEKVFLECVQDMDHENMFWYRQDPGLGLRLIYFSYDVKMKEKGDIPEGYSVSREKKERFSLILESASTNQTSMYLCASSPGVVPSSYEQYFGPGTRLTVT.

The chain recombines TRBV4-3 with TRBJ2-1, with 8 bases aligning to TRBD1. Germline loops: CDR1 LGHNA, CDR2 YSLEER. The CDR3 consists of 15 residues. Trimming took 2 bases from V and 5 from J; bases not matched to a gene: 5. Here the CDR3 reads CASSQRTGSDNEQFF. CDR3 nucleotide sequence: TGCGCCAGCAGCCAAAGGACAGGGTCGGACAATGAGCAGTTCTTC.

Details on this clone: Other DNA sequences in this specimen translate into the identical CDR3. The chain couples TRBV27 to TRBJ2-7, with D uncertain. The CDR3 consists of 14 residues. The V end was cut by 1 base, the J end by 1 base, with 8 bases between. The germline V gene encodes CDR1 MNHEY and CDR2 SMNVEV (reference sequence). The CDR3 here is CASSLLSGSYEQYF. Here the CDR3 DNA reads TGTGCCAGCAGTTTATTGTCAGGTTCCTACGAGCAGTACTTC.

CDR3 protein: CASSWRGGFDEQYF. DNA of the CDR3: TGTGCCAGCAGTTGGCGGGGAGGGTTCGACGAGCAGTACTTC. This sequence joins TRBV28 and TRBJ2-7, with 7 nucleotides matching TRBD2. The germline CDR1 and CDR2 sequences are MDHEN and SYDVKM. Trimming cost V 4 bases and J 5 bases; bases outside gene matches: 8. The CDR3 consists of 14 residues.

The V gene is TRBV19, the J gene TRBJ1-5, with D maybe TRBD1 (5 bases). The germline V gene has CDR1 LNHDA and CDR2 SQIVND (reference sequence). The CDR3 is 16 amino acids. The V end was cut by 7 bases, the J end by 1 base, with 17 bases between. CDR3 sequence: CASKGAGGSSNQPQHF. For the CDR3, the DNA is TGTGCCAGTAAAGGAGCGGGGGGATCGAGCAATCAGCCCCAGCATTTT.

The rearrangement joins TRBV9 to TRBJ1-2, with D unresolved. Germline CDR1 is SGDLS and CDR2 is YYNGEE. The V end was cut by 4 bases, the J end by 2 bases, with 15 bases between. The CDR3 runs to 15 residues. The CDR3 region is CASSSGGGSNYGYTF. The CDR3 region has the DNA TGTGCCAGCAGCTCCGGAGGAGGATCGAACTATGGCTACACCTTC.

This chain connects TRBV9 to TRBJ2-1, with D perhaps TRBD1 or TRBD2 (5 bases each). V was clipped by 0 bases and J by 3 bases, with 13 bases between them. The CDR3 consists of 16 residues. Germline values: CDR1 SGDLS, CDR2 YYNGEE. The CDR3 DNA reads TGTGCCAGCAGCGTAGACGTGGGACCTATCTACAATGAGCAGTTCTTC. Translated: CASSVDVGPIYNEQFF. Looking up the rest from reference TRBV9 and TRBJ2-1 gives the full variable domain: DSGVTQTPKHLITATGQRVTLRCSPRSGDLSVYWYQQSLDQGLQFLIQYYNGEERAKGNILERFSAQQFPDLHSELNLSSLELGDSALYFCASSVDVGPIYNEQFFGPGTRLTVL.

This chain connects TRBV5-6 to TRBJ2-7; 12 bases match TRBD1. Germline values: CDR1 SGHDT, CDR2 YYEEEE. V lost 3 bases, J lost 5 bases, and 6 bases stayed unmatched. There are 15 residues in the CDR3. CDR3 nucleotide sequence: TGTGCCAGCAGCTCAGGGACAGGGGGCTCGGACGAGCAGTACTTC. It translates to CASSSGTGGSDEQYF.

This clone came up once. The chain couples TRBV19 to TRBJ2-7; no clear D. V shed 3 bases and J shed 5 bases, with 11 bases lying between them. Germline V lookup: CDR1 LNHDA, CDR2 SQIVND (reference sequence). The CDR3 is 13 amino acids. CDR3 bases: TGTGCCAGTAGTATCTCGCTGGCGGACGAGCAGTACTTC. Its protein is CASSISLADEQYF.